This paragraph reports one T cell receptor (beta chain). The data stem from a study of PD-L1 blockade in urothelial cancer. This sample's time point: pretreatment peripheral blood. The trim removed 1 base at V and 5 bases at J, leaving 7 bases unmatched. This CDR3 comprises 16 residues. Germline CDR1 is SGHNT and CDR2 is YENEEA. Clones were sequenced by immunoSEQ multiplex PCR, and TCRdb holds only the in-frame ones, with some missing. The sample comprises 30,000 to 40,000 clones, over 75% of which are singletons, and 15% to 17% rests with the top ten. Source: PBMCs, taken around atezolizumab (anti-PD-L1) treatment. The origin of this receptor is a man aged 60 to 75 with urothelial cancer. The rearrangement uses TRBV11-3 and TRBJ2-5; the match to TRBD2 covers 10 bases. CDR3 nucleotides: TGTGCCAGCAGCTTAGGGGGTCTAGCGGGAGTTGAGACCCAGTACTTC. Residues: CASSLGGLAGVETQYF.